The 25 T cell receptor beta chains in this list originate from one sample, sequenced in a study of regulatory T cells in long-lasting Graves disease. CDR3-region Arm-PCR and iRepertoire HTBI primers produced the TCR beta libraries. Using its own MiXCR run on the multiplex PCR reads, TCRdb lists one record per CDR3 protein. The repertoire holds about 430,000 distinct CDR3 sequences, with approximately 15% as singletons. Noted time point: newly diagnosed GD, antithyroid drugs for less than 3 months. RNA extracted from PBMCs served as the sequencing template. A further study also used this sample, focusing on T cells in Graves' hyperthyroidism and ophthalmopathy.

Sequencing was performed on peripheral blood mononuclear cells (PBMCs), taken at new diagnosis, from a patient treated with antithyroid drugs. The receptor set was obtained from a middle-aged woman with Graves disease.

The chain carries TRBV12-3 or TRBV12-4 and TRBJ2-1; 9 nucleotides align to TRBD2. The CDR3 spans 18 residues. With V trimmed by 8 bases and J by 2 bases, 16 bases remained unmatched. DNA of the CDR3: TGTGCCAGCGATACACCCGAAGGAGGCGGGAGGGCCTACAATGAGCAGTTCTTC. Translating gives CASDTPEGGGRAYNEQFF.

There are many counts of this clonotype. The gene calls are TRBV15 and TRBJ2-7; unclear D gene. CDR3 length: 15 amino acids. The ends were cut back, 0 bases at V and 3 bases at J, with 12 bases in the middle. CDR1 LNHNV and CDR2 YYDKDF come from the germline V gene (reference sequence). This CDR3 reads CATSRDAQTRYEQYF. In nucleotides, the CDR3 is TGTGCCACCAGCAGAGATGCACAGACTCGCTACGAGCAGTACTTC.

Remarks on this clonotype: One end of the junction fails to match germline, which may point to a read error. This rearrangement joins TRBV7-9 to TRBJ2-1; TRBD2 matches 7 bases. Germline V lookup: CDR1 SEHNR, CDR2 FQNEAQ (reference sequence). The CDR3 spans 11 residues. CDR3 coding DNA: TGTGCCAGCAGCTTACGGGGGGAAAAGATCTTC. It codes for CASSLRGEKIF.

This clonotype was seen ten or more times. The chain recombines TRBV11-3 with TRBJ2-3; D gene ambiguous. Trimming shortened V by 2 bases and J by 0 bases, and 9 bases separated the two germline ends. The length of the CDR3 is 15 residues. Per germline, CDR1 SGHNT and CDR2 YENEEA. CDR3 sequence: CASSLHPQSTDTQYF. The CDR3 DNA follows: TGTGCCAGCAGCTTACATCCACAGAGCACAGATACGCAGTATTTT.

This clonotype was detected only once. The genes are TRBV10-3 and TRBJ2-3; D is undetermined. CDR3 length equals 12 residues. Germline V gene lookup returns CDR1 ENHRY and CDR2 SYGVKD. The V and J ends lost 4 bases and 2 bases respectively, with 4 bases between them. In nucleotides, the CDR3 is TGTGCCATCAGTGGGGACACAGATACGCAGTATTTT. It is translated as CAISGDTDTQYF.

This sequence joins TRBV20-1 and TRBJ1-1; D perhaps matches TRBD1 (6 bases). The CDR3 runs to 13 residues. Germline V CDR1 and CDR2: DFQATT, SNEGSKA (reference sequence). V lost 2 bases and J 4 bases, leaving 11 bases between the germline ends. The DNA of the CDR3 is TGCAGTGCTAGAAGTCAGGGGATCACTGAAGCTTTCTTT. Amino acid sequence: CSARSQGITEAFF.

The sample holds a few counts of this clonotype. The CDR3 DNA follows: TGCGCCAGCAGTGAGGGACAAAGCTCCTACAATGAGCAGTTCTTC. Protein product: CASSEGQSSYNEQFF. The chain recombines TRBV10-2 with TRBJ2-1; D is perhaps TRBD1 (5 bases). V shed 2 bases and J shed 0 bases, with 8 bases lying between them. CDR1 WSHSY and CDR2 SAAADI come from the germline V gene. This CDR3 has 15 residues.

There are many counts of this clonotype. The V call is TRBV15, the J call TRBJ2-7, with TRBD2 matching 9 bases. The V gene's germline CDR1 is LNHNV and CDR2 YYDKDF (reference sequence). Trimming removed 0 bases from V and 1 base from J; junction bases left unmatched: 16. This CDR3 spans 20 amino acids. CDR3 sequence: CATSRDRLNSLAGRSYEQYF. The CDR3 region has the DNA TGTGCCACCAGCAGAGATCGCCTCAACAGCCTAGCGGGACGTTCCTACGAGCAGTACTTC. The full variable domain, its missing parts supplied by reference TRBV15 and TRBJ2-7, is DAMVIQNPRYQVTQFGKPVTLSCSQTLNHNVMYWYQQKSSQAPKLLFHYYDKDFNNEADTPDNFQSRRPNTSFCFLDIRSPGLGDTAMYLCATSRDRLNSLAGRSYEQYFGPGTRLTVT.

This clonotype appeared many times. V gene TRBV12-3 or TRBV12-4 combines with J gene TRBJ2-5; possibly TRBD2 for D (6 bases). The CDR3 sequence is 17 residues long. Trimming left V 3 bases short and J 1 base short, with 18 bases between. The CDR3 DNA follows: TGTGCCAGCAGTTTTACCCTCGGAAGCGGGCCCCAAGAGACCCAGTACTTC. This gives the protein CASSFTLGSGPQETQYF.

This clonotype was seen ten or more times. The chain has TRBV12-3 or TRBV12-4 and TRBJ2-1, with D possibly being TRBD2 (7 bases). The CDR3 totals 16 residues. Deletions cut 6 bases from V and 10 bases from J, with 25 bases between. CDR3 amino acids: CASSLVYGGRAGEQFF. CDR3 sequence (DNA): TGTGCCAGCAGCCTCGTTTACGGGGGCAGAGCGGGAGAGCAGTTCTTC.

Comments on this clonotype: A much larger clone sits a single nucleotide away, making a read error possible. The chain employs TRBV2 and TRBJ1-5; D gene ambiguous. V lost 11 bases, J lost 0 bases, and 14 bases lay in between. The CDR3 covers 14 residues. Germline V gene sequence: CDR1 SNHLY, CDR2 FYNNEI. The CDR3 nucleotides read TGTGCCGGCCGTCGGGAGGCTAGCAATCAGCCCCAGCATTTT. This sequence encodes CAGRREASNQPQHF.

V and J are TRBV10-3 and TRBJ1-2; a possible D gene is TRBD1 (6 bases). The CDR3 has 14 amino acids. V lost 4 bases, J lost 5 bases, and 14 bases lay in between. CDR1 is ENHRY, CDR2 SYGVKD, per germline. The DNA for the CDR3 is TGTGCCATCAGTGGCCAGGGGATCGGATATGGCTACACCTTC. The encoded protein is CAISGQGIGYGYTF.

Concerning this clonotype itself: With a much larger clone just one base away, this may be a read error. V gene TRBV28 combines with J gene TRBJ1-6; 8 bases are shared with TRBD1. The CDR3 has 13 amino acids. Germline V CDR1 and CDR2: MDHEN, SYDVKM. Trimming took 8 bases from V and 5 from J; bases not matched to a gene: 2. In DNA, the CDR3 is TGTGCCAGCCGGACAGGGAATAATTCACCCCTCCACTTT. This codes for CASRTGNNSPLHF.

At least ten counts were recorded for this clonotype. The chain employs TRBV20-1 and TRBJ1-1; the D gene is possibly TRBD1 (5 bases). Germline CDR1 reads DFQATT; CDR2 reads SNEGSKA (reference sequence). This CDR3 is 13 amino acids long. Trimming stripped 4 bases from V and 5 bases from J, with 14 bases between. The chain's CDR3 is CSATVGTWTEAFF. The CDR3 DNA is TGCAGTGCTACAGTGGGGACGTGGACTGAAGCTTTCTTT.

This clonotype was found a few times. The chain is built from TRBV25-1 and TRBJ2-7; the match to TRBD1 covers 12 bases. J lost 5 bases, V lost 3 bases, and 5 bases had no gene match. The CDR3 loop spans 15 amino acids. CDR1 MGHDK and CDR2 SYGVNS come from the germline V gene. CDR3 in DNA: TGTGCCAGCAGTGAGGGGGGGACAGGGGGCCACGAGCAGTACTTC. Translating gives CASSEGGTGGHEQYF.

This clonotype was detected a few times. This sequence joins TRBV4-2 and TRBJ1-1, with 11 positions matching TRBD1. This CDR3 has 16 amino acids. Germline CDR1 is LGHNA and CDR2 is YNFKEQ. V lost 1 base and J lost 5; bases outside the gene matches: 6. The CDR3 bases are TGTGCCAGCAGCCAAGCTGGGACAGGGGGGATTACTGAAGCTTTCTTT. Its protein product is CASSQAGTGGITEAFF.

This clonotype was observed many times. This chain joins TRBV20-1 and TRBJ2-7, with D unresolved. Germline CDR1 DFQATT, CDR2 SNEGSKA (reference sequence). V shed 3 bases and J shed 0 bases, with 12 bases lying between them. The CDR3 loop spans 14 amino acids. The CDR3 spells CSASDSLNSYEQYF. The CDR3 DNA sequence: TGCAGTGCTAGCGATTCTCTTAACTCCTACGAGCAGTACTTC.

Many counts were recorded for this clonotype. The chain employs TRBV29-1 and TRBJ2-2; 7 nucleotides align to TRBD2. The J segment lost 4 bases and the V segment lost 6 bases, leaving 8 bases of the junction unmatched. CDR1 and CDR2 (germline): SQVTM, ANQGSEA. This CDR3 contains 14 residues. CDR3 amino acids: CSVRSGKVTGELFF. As DNA, the CDR3 is TGCAGCGTCCGAAGCGGGAAAGTCACCGGGGAGCTGTTTTTT.

This clonotype was counted a few times. The chain is built from TRBV5-1 and TRBJ2-7; 11 positions match TRBD1. From germline, CDR1 is SGHRS and CDR2 YFSETQ. J gave up 4 bases and V 2 bases, and 5 bases lay outside the gene matches. This CDR3 is 15 amino acids long. CDR3 sequence reads: CASSFTGTGGYEQYF. The CDR3 nucleotides read TGCGCCAGCAGCTTCACCGGGACAGGGGGTTACGAGCAGTACTTC.

This clonotype was picked up many times. The chain couples TRBV24-1 to TRBJ2-7; D remains unclear. The CDR3 extends over 13 amino acids. The germline V gene encodes CDR1 KGHDR and CDR2 SFDVKD. V gave up 4 bases and J gave up 0 bases, with 6 bases separating them. As DNA, the CDR3 is TGTGCCACCAGTGACAGGAGCTCCTACGAGCAGTACTTC. Protein: CATSDRSSYEQYF.

The chain joins TRBV4-2 to TRBJ2-1, with TRBD2 matching 9 bases. Looked up from germline, CDR1 is LGHNA and CDR2 is YNFKEQ. J gave up 5 bases and V 1 base, and 6 bases lay outside the gene matches. The CDR3 sequence is 16 residues long. The CDR3 DNA reads TGTGCCAGCAGCCAAGTTAGCGGGAGCTTTGACAATGAGCAGTTCTTC. As protein: CASSQVSGSFDNEQFF.

This clonotype was picked up a small number of times. This may arise from a read error, as a much more abundant clone is one base away. The chain employs TRBV3-1 and TRBJ2-3; D unresolved. The CDR3 consists of 12 residues. CDR1 and CDR2 from the germline V gene are LGHDT and YNNKEL (reference sequence). CDR3 nucleotide sequence: TGTGCCAGCAACCAAGATCTAAATACGCAGTATTTT. Amino acids: CASNQDLNTQYF.

This clonotype has ten or more counts. The V and J genes are TRBV28 and TRBJ2-4; no firm D call. V was cut by 5 bases and J by 6 bases, with 5 bases left in between. The V gene's germline CDR1 is MDHEN and CDR2 SYDVKM. CDR3 size: 11 residues. Here the CDR3 reads CASSDRNIQYF. In nucleotides, the CDR3 is TGTGCCAGCAGTGATCGAAACATTCAGTACTTC.

V usage is TRBV7-9 and J usage is TRBJ2-1; a possible D gene is TRBD1 (6 bases). The CDR3 has 13 residues. V was clipped by 0 bases and J by 14 bases, with 14 bases between them. Germline lookup yields CDR1 SEHNR and CDR2 FQNEAQ (reference sequence). CDR3 coding DNA: TGTGCCAGCAGCTTAGCCCCCGGTAGGGACAAGTTCTTC. Its translation is CASSLAPGRDKFF. Full variable domain (missing parts from reference TRBV7-9 and TRBJ2-1): DTGVSQNPRHKITKRGQNVTFRCDPISEHNRLYWYRQTLGQGPEFLTYFQNEAQLEKSRLLSDRFSAERPKGSFSTLEIQRTEQGDSAMYLCASSLAPGRDKFFGPGTRLTVL.

This sequence joins TRBV5-1 and TRBJ2-5, with 10 bases matching TRBD1. V was pared by 7 bases and J by 5 bases, with 5 bases of the junction left unmatched. Germline V gene sequence: CDR1 SGHRS, CDR2 YFSETQ. The length of the CDR3 is 13 residues. The CDR3 spells CASLGQGVETQYF. DNA for the CDR3: TGCGCCAGCCTAGGACAGGGGGTGGAGACCCAGTACTTC.